Following are 12 T cell receptor beta chains from one sample sequenced in a study of Ad26.COV2.S vaccination and SARS-CoV-2 variants. Treatment reported: approximately 18 received Ad26.COV2.S at low or high dose, single or two shots; five or six received placebo; per-sample allocation not given. Day 63 after the first vaccine or placebo injection was the time point for sampling. Libraries were prepared by immunoSEQ multiplex PCR; TCRdb keeps only in-frame clonotypes and omits some of them. The data show 350,000 to 400,000 clones, over 75% seen once. The sample consisted of peripheral blood, taken in a trial of Ad26.COV2.S vaccine versus placebo. The receptors shown here come from a person aged 18-60 years who received the Ad26.COV2.S COVID-19 vaccine or a placebo.

The V gene is TRBV30, the J gene TRBJ2-1, with D tentatively TRBD1 (6 bases). Trimming left V 3 bases short and J 6 bases short, with 15 bases between. The germline CDR1 and CDR2 sequences are GTSNPN and SVGIG (reference sequence). CDR3 length: 14 residues. The CDR3 sequence: CAWSLSGTSNEQFF. DNA for the CDR3: TGTGCCTGGAGCTTATCAGGGACAAGCAATGAGCAGTTCTTC.

The genes are TRBV11-3 and TRBJ2-5; TRBD2 agrees at 7 bases. The germline V gene encodes CDR1 SGHNT and CDR2 YENEEA. This CDR3 has 17 residues. Losses at the gene ends were 4 bases for V and 0 bases for J; bases not matched to a gene: 11. The CDR3 loop reads CASSSSRRAGHQETQYF. CDR3 DNA sequence: TGTGCCAGCAGCTCCTCTCGACGAGCGGGGCACCAAGAGACCCAGTACTTC.

This clone has only one observation. The J gene is TRBJ1-6, the V gene TRBV3-1 (or the pseudogene TRBV3-2), with TRBD1 matching 10 bases. CDR3 length equals 19 residues. Germline loops: CDR1 LGHDT, CDR2 YNNKEL (reference sequence). The trim removed 2 bases at V and 10 bases at J, leaving 17 bases unmatched. CDR3 residues: CASSQPPTWGQGIRSPLHF. The CDR3 coding sequence is TGTGCCAGCAGCCAACCCCCGACGTGGGGACAGGGGATAAGATCACCCCTCCACTTT.

This chain links TRBV27 with TRBJ1-2; no definite D call. The CDR3 covers 13 residues. Trimming removed 2 bases at V and 7 bases at J, with 11 bases between. Germline V gene data show CDR1 as MNHEY and CDR2 as SMNVEV (reference sequence). CDR3 DNA: TGTGCCAGCAGTTTAAGCGACTCCGGTGGCTACACCTTC. It codes for CASSLSDSGGYTF.

This clone was detected a few times. The chain recombines TRBV9 with TRBJ2-1; 10 bases map to TRBD2. The CDR3 length is 16 residues. Germline trimming cut 0 bases from V and 8 bases from J; bases unmatched to any gene: 8. In germline, CDR1 is SGDLS, CDR2 YYNGEE. CDR3 bases: TGTGCCAGCAGCGTAGGATCTAGCGGGAGTGAGGATGAGCAGTTCTTC. Protein sequence: CASSVGSSGSEDEQFF.

The chain couples TRBV14 to TRBJ2-7; possibly TRBD2 for D (5 bases). This CDR3 contains 15 residues. V was cut by 1 base and J by 1 base, with 11 bases left in between. The germline gives CDR1 SGHDN, CDR2 FVKESK. The CDR3 DNA reads TGTGCCAGCAGCCAAGTTACGGGATCTTCCTACGAGCAGTACTTC. As protein: CASSQVTGSSYEQYF.

The chain joins TRBV19 to TRBJ2-7; 9 positions agree with TRBD1. The junction had 8 bases not matched to a gene; V was cut back by 4 bases and J by 4 bases. The CDR3 has 15 residues. Looked up from germline, CDR1 is LNHDA and CDR2 is SQIVND (reference sequence). The CDR3 loop is CASSTGWDRAYEQYF. CDR3 nucleotides: TGTGCCAGTAGTACCGGGTGGGACAGGGCTTACGAGCAGTACTTC.

J is TRBJ2-1 and V is TRBV7-3; 9 positions match TRBD2. Germline CDR1 SGHTA, CDR2 FQGTGA. The CDR3 totals 15 residues. V gave up 6 bases and J gave up 5 bases; unmatched junction bases: 8. The CDR3 bases are TGTGCCAGCAGTTCCACTAGCGGGCCTAACAATGAGCAGTTCTTC. Its protein is CASSSTSGPNNEQFF.

The chain carries TRBV5-4 and TRBJ2-5; unclear D gene. V gave up 3 bases and J gave up 0 bases, with 9 bases separating them. The CDR3 extends over 14 amino acids. Germline V gene sequence: CDR1 SGHNT, CDR2 YYREEE (reference sequence). In nucleotides, the CDR3 is TGTGCCAGCAGCTCAGAAGGATACCAAGAGACCCAGTACTTC. This codes for CASSSEGYQETQYF.

J is TRBJ2-3 and V is TRBV7-9; D is perhaps TRBD1 or TRBD2 (5 bases each). Germline CDR1 is SEHNR and CDR2 is FQNEAQ (reference sequence). CDR3 length: 14 amino acids. Trimming left V 7 bases short and J 0 bases short, with 11 bases between. CDR3 sequence: CASTGASSTDTQYF. The CDR3 DNA reads TGTGCCAGCACCGGGGCCTCTAGCACAGATACGCAGTATTTT.

This rearrangement joins TRBV30 to TRBJ1-1; TRBD1 matches 7 bases. This CDR3 region has 14 residues. The ends lost 8 bases at V and 1 base at J; junction bases unmatched: 10. Germline V gene data show CDR1 as GTSNPN and CDR2 as SVGIG (reference sequence). The CDR3 DNA is TGTGCCGGGATACAGACAGGGACGAACACTGAAGCTTTCTTT. Translation gives CAGIQTGTNTEAFF.

The chain couples TRBV11-2 to TRBJ1-5; D gene unclear. The CDR3 is 13 amino acids. V was pared by 4 bases and J by 7 bases, with 11 bases between. In germline, CDR1 is SGHAT, CDR2 FQNNGV. The CDR3 DNA is TGTGCCAGCAGCTCATCTGATCGGCAGCCCCAGCATTTT. Protein: CASSSSDRQPQHF.